Here is one T cell receptor beta chain with its context. TCRdb reanalyzed the 5' RACE reads and collapses them to one entry per CDR3 protein, without DNA. This sample's table has hundreds of thousands of distinct CDR3 sequences. The CDR3 length is 15 residues. Germline V gene lookup returns CDR1 SGHKS and CDR2 YYEKEE (reference sequence). This sample is drawn from a study of T cells expressing NK-cell markers. The chain is built from TRBV5-5 and TRBJ2-1; TCRdb names TRBD1, which stays unverified in the absence of DNA. The clonotype was recovered from a woman between 18 and 70 years old in good health. The sequencing input was blood T cells: a sorted CD56 or NKG2C T cell subset, CD4+ or CD8+ T cells, or bulk PBMC T cells (not recorded which). The CDR3 sequence: CASSLGDRGWNEQFF.